This entry lists 27 T cell receptor beta chains sequenced from one sample in a study of B cell selection in AIRE deficiency. Sorting defined conventional CD4 T cells as CD4+CD127+. The method was immunoSEQ multiplex PCR; TCRdb's version includes in-frame clones alone and lacks a portion of them. The profile shows about 27,000 clones, around 95% of them singletons. Material: CD4+CD127+ conventional T cells sorted from PBMCs. These receptors were taken from a human donor in good health.

The genes are TRBV5-1 and TRBJ1-1; no definite D call. The CDR3 runs to 13 residues. V shed 1 base and J shed 5 bases, with 9 bases lying between them. Germline CDR1 is SGHRS and CDR2 is YFSETQ. The CDR3 is CASSLQVRTEAFF. CDR3 sequence (DNA): TGCGCCAGCAGCTTGCAGGTACGAACTGAAGCTTTCTTT.

This CDR3 reads CASSFGLAAGEQYF. In DNA form, the CDR3 reads TGCGCCAGCAGTTTCGGACTAGCGGCTGGCGAGCAGTACTTC. This sequence joins TRBV5-1 and TRBJ2-7, with 10 bases identical to TRBD2. V was clipped by 5 bases and J by 6 bases; unmatched bases: 8. The CDR3 sequence is 14 residues long. Germline-derived CDR1 and CDR2 are SGHRS and YFSETQ.

The V call is TRBV30, the J call TRBJ2-3; D unclear. V was pared by 0 bases and J by 3 bases, with 1 base between. This CDR3 comprises 11 residues. Germline-derived CDR1 and CDR2 are GTSNPN and SVGIG (reference sequence). CDR3 nucleotides: TGTGCCTGGAGTGTGACAGATACGCAGTATTTT. Translation: CAWSVTDTQYF.

J is TRBJ1-1 and V is TRBV11-3; TRBD1 aligns across 7 bases. The V gene end was trimmed by 5 bases and the J gene end by 5 bases; junction bases not matched to a gene: 11. The V gene's germline CDR1 is SGHNT and CDR2 YENEEA. There are 15 residues in the CDR3. CDR3 in DNA: TGTGCCAGCAGCCCCTGGGACAGTCCAAGGACTGAAGCTTTCTTT. It is translated as CASSPWDSPRTEAFF.

This sequence joins TRBV5-1 and TRBJ2-3; TRBD2 agrees at 11 bases. The ends lost 0 bases at V and 1 base at J; junction bases unmatched: 7. The CDR3 is 18 residues long. Per the germline V gene, CDR1 is SGHRS and CDR2 is YFSETQ. CDR3 in amino acids: CASSLGPSGRTGTDTQYF. Here the CDR3 DNA reads TGCGCCAGCAGCTTGGGTCCTAGCGGGAGGACGGGCACAGATACGCAGTATTTT.

The rearrangement links TRBV11-1 to TRBJ1-5; D gene uncertain. This CDR3 has 13 residues. CDR1 SGHAT and CDR2 FQDESV come from the germline V gene (reference sequence). Between the trimmed V and J ends, which lost 1 base and 6 bases, there was a span of 7 bases. The CDR3 DNA is TGTGCCAGCAGCTTAGATCGTGGTCAGCCCCAGCATTTT. Translation: CASSLDRGQPQHF.

This clone was counted once. The rearrangement links TRBV5-1 to TRBJ2-1; TRBD1 agrees at 9 bases. Germline V CDR1 and CDR2: SGHRS, YFSETQ. The trim removed 5 bases at V and 3 bases at J, leaving 30 bases unmatched. The CDR3 is 23 amino acids. The CDR3 sequence is CASRFRDRASSVLWGAVYNEQFF. In DNA, the CDR3 is TGCGCCAGCAGATTCCGGGACAGGGCCTCTAGTGTGTTGTGGGGGGCGGTCTACAATGAGCAGTTCTTC.

The chain combines TRBV5-1 with TRBJ1-1; maybe TRBD1 (6 bases). V lost 3 bases to trimming and J lost 0 bases, with 18 bases between them. Germline-derived CDR1 and CDR2 are SGHRS and YFSETQ. There are 17 residues in the CDR3. The CDR3 DNA follows: TGCGCCAGCAGCTCTTTGAGCCAGGGGCCACTGAACACTGAAGCTTTCTTT. Its translation: CASSSLSQGPLNTEAFF.

The rearrangement links TRBV2 to TRBJ2-5; no clear D. The CDR3 loop spans 14 amino acids. V was clipped by 4 bases and J by 4 bases, with 13 bases between them. Looked up from germline, CDR1 is SNHLY and CDR2 is FYNNEI. CDR3 amino acids: CASSGVVMAETQYF. DNA of the CDR3: TGTGCCAGCAGTGGAGTAGTTATGGCAGAGACCCAGTACTTC.

The gene calls are TRBV11-2 and TRBJ2-7, with 10 bases that match TRBD1. Trimming at V came to 5 bases and at J to 6 bases, leaving 7 bases not matched to a gene. The CDR3 has 14 amino acids. Germline V lookup: CDR1 SGHAT, CDR2 FQNNGV. CDR3 sequence (DNA): TGTGCCAGCAGCCCAGGGGGACAGGGGCGCGAGCAGTACTTC. Residues: CASSPGGQGREQYF.

The rearrangement links TRBV2 to TRBJ1-6, with TRBD1 matching 8 bases. V lost 7 bases to trimming and J lost 7 bases; unmatched junction nucleotides: 9. In germline, CDR1 is SNHLY, CDR2 FYNNEI. The CDR3 totals 15 residues. CDR3 sequence: CASKGGQGRNSPLHF. In DNA, the CDR3 is TGTGCCAGCAAAGGAGGACAGGGACGGAATTCACCCCTCCACTTT.

The chain links TRBV29-1 to TRBJ1-1; the D gene is possibly TRBD1 (6 bases). Germline V gene lookup returns CDR1 SQVTM and CDR2 ANQGSEA. This CDR3 comprises 13 residues. V lost 7 bases, J lost 0 bases, and 12 bases lay in between. The CDR3 DNA sequence: TGCAGCGGGAGGGGGGGCATGAACACTGAAGCTTTCTTT. Protein: CSGRGGMNTEAFF.

The chain uses TRBV4-1 and TRBJ2-5; 8 bases agree with TRBD2. CDR3 length: 16 residues. Trimming at V came to 0 bases and at J to 3 bases, leaving 6 bases not matched to a gene. CDR1 and CDR2 (germline): MGHRA, YSYEKL. CDR3: CASSQDPAGDEETQYF. The CDR3 bases are TGCGCCAGCAGCCAAGACCCAGCGGGGGACGAAGAGACCCAGTACTTC.

This rearrangement joins TRBV7-2 to TRBJ2-1; possibly TRBD1 or TRBD2 for D (6 bases each). Germline V gene lookup returns CDR1 SGHTA and CDR2 FQGNSA. The CDR3 consists of 16 residues. The V gene lost 2 bases and the J gene lost 1 base, with 12 bases spanning the gap. The CDR3 DNA is TGTGCCAGCAGCTTACTTCCGGGGGCATCCTACAATGAGCAGTTCTTC. Encoded protein: CASSLLPGASYNEQFF.

This clone was detected once. The rearrangement joins TRBV7-6 to TRBJ2-2; 11 bases are a match to TRBD2. Germline V gives CDR1 SGHVS, CDR2 FNYEAQ. CDR3 length: 16 residues. Unmatched junction bases numbered 3, after V lost 5 bases and J lost 1 base. In nucleotides, the CDR3 is TGTGCCAGCAGCGCCGGGACTAGCGGGAACACCGGGGAGCTGTTTTTT. Translation: CASSAGTSGNTGELFF.

The CDR3 DNA reads as TGTGCCAGCAGCTTGTGGGGGCTGCGAGCGAACACTGAAGCTTTCTTT. Translated, it gives CASSLWGLRANTEAFF. J is TRBJ1-1 and V is TRBV5-8; D is possibly TRBD1 (6 bases). CDR3 length equals 16 residues. CDR1 SGHTS and CDR2 YDEGEE come from the germline V gene. V was pared by 1 base and J by 1 base, with 14 bases between.

The CDR3 region has the DNA TGTGCCAGCAGCCCGTCCCGGGGGGGACTCTCCGATTCACCCCTCCACTTT. Its translation: CASSPSRGGLSDSPLHF. This sequence joins TRBV5-4 and TRBJ1-6; TRBD1 might be the D (5 bases). The germline V gene encodes CDR1 SGHNT and CDR2 YYREEE (reference sequence). The CDR3 spans 17 residues. V lost 4 bases and J lost 8, with 22 bases in between.

V is TRBV30 and J is TRBJ2-7; D not resolved. The CDR3 covers 13 residues. Per germline, CDR1 GTSNPN and CDR2 SVGIG (reference sequence). Trimming left V 0 bases short and J 4 bases short, with 10 bases between. CDR3 DNA: TGTGCCTGGAGTGTAGGGCTCCCTTACGAGCAGTACTTC. Residues: CAWSVGLPYEQYF.

This clone was counted once. This chain links TRBV30 with TRBJ2-1; 12 positions match TRBD2. Germline lookup yields CDR1 GTSNPN and CDR2 SVGIG (reference sequence). The CDR3 covers 14 residues. V shed 5 bases, J shed 9 bases, and the junction held 8 bases outside the gene matches. The CDR3 DNA is TGTGCCTGGGCCCTAGCGGGAGGGCTGGGTGAGCAGTTCTTC. It codes for CAWALAGGLGEQFF. Full variable domain (rest looked up from reference TRBV30 and TRBJ2-1): SQTIHQWPATLVQPVGSPLSLECTVEGTSNPNLYWYRQAAGRGLQLLFYSVGIGQISSEVPQNLSASRPQDRQFILSSKKLLLSDSGFYLCAWALAGGLGEQFFGPGTRLTVL.

The chain employs TRBV7-2 and TRBJ2-7; 10 bases are a match to TRBD1. V shed 5 bases and J 4 bases; nucleotides not matched to a gene: 5. Germline CDR1 and CDR2: SGHTA and FQGNSA. The CDR3 totals 14 residues. CDR3: CASSTGQGRYEQYF. The CDR3 coding sequence is TGTGCCAGCAGCACGGGACAGGGGAGGTACGAGCAGTACTTC. Supplemented by reference TRBV7-2 and TRBJ2-7, the full variable domain reads GAGVSQSPSNKVTEKGKDVELRCDPISGHTALYWYRQSLGQGLEFLIYFQGNSAPDKSGLPSDRFSAERTGGSVSTLTIQRTQQEDSAVYLCASSTGQGRYEQYFGPGTRLTVT.

V usage is TRBV7-3 and J usage is TRBJ2-5; 7 bases map to TRBD2. Germline CDR1 reads SGHTA; CDR2 reads FQGTGA. V lost 5 bases, J lost 1 base, and 7 bases stayed unmatched. This CDR3 contains 15 residues. The CDR3 nucleotides read TGTGCCAGCAGCCCAACCTCTAGCGGCCAAGAGACCCAGTACTTC. Translating it yields CASSPTSSGQETQYF. Based on the CDR3 plus reference TRBV7-3 and TRBJ2-5, the full variable domain is GAGVSQTPSNKVTEKGKYVELRCDPISGHTALYWYRQSLGQGPEFLIYFQGTGAADDSGLPNDRFFAVRPEGSVSTLKIQRTERGDSAVYLCASSPTSSGQETQYFGPGTRLLVL.

The chain couples TRBV11-2 to TRBJ2-5; possibly TRBD2 for D (7 bases). CDR3 size: 14 residues. The V end lost 1 base, the J end lost 4 bases, and 10 bases lay between the germline ends. The V gene's germline CDR1 is SGHAT and CDR2 FQNNGV. Here the CDR3 DNA reads TGTGCCAGCAGCTTAGGAGGGGGGGGAGAGACCCAGTACTTC. It encodes CASSLGGGGETQYF.

The gene calls are TRBV29-1 and TRBJ2-7; D is ambiguous. The CDR3 is 12 amino acids. CDR1 and CDR2 from the germline V gene are SQVTM and ANQGSEA. The V end lost 4 bases, the J end lost 2 bases, and 9 bases lay between the germline ends. In nucleotides, the CDR3 is TGCAGCGTTGTTCAGGCGACCTACGAGCAGTACTTC. Translated: CSVVQATYEQYF.

This chain links TRBV5-6 with TRBJ1-2; D not certain. This CDR3 has 15 residues. The V and J ends lost 5 bases and 0 bases respectively, with 14 bases between them. Germline CDR1 reads SGHDT; CDR2 reads YYEEEE. CDR3 nucleotide sequence: TGTGCCAGCAGATATAACAGCGCCTCTAACTATGGCTACACCTTC. Translated: CASRYNSASNYGYTF.

The DNA of the CDR3 is TGTGCCAGCAGCGTGATAGCGGGAGAGGCCAATGAGCAGTTCTTC. Translating it yields CASSVIAGEANEQFF. The gene calls are TRBV7-3 and TRBJ2-1, with 9 bases identical to TRBD2. The germline V gene encodes CDR1 SGHTA and CDR2 FQGTGA. This CDR3 comprises 15 residues. Trimming at V came to 5 bases and at J to 6 bases, leaving 8 bases not matched to a gene.

In the case of this clone: A read error may account for a junction end that differs from germline. The gene calls are TRBV6-6 and TRBJ2-1; 7 bases fit TRBD1. This CDR3 contains 12 residues. From germline, CDR1 is MNHNY and CDR2 SVGAGI (reference sequence). CDR3 in amino acids: CASSSNSRGLVF. CDR3 nucleotides: TGTGCCAGCAGCTCTAATAGCAGGGGGTTGGTCTTC.

V gene TRBV7-8 combines with J gene TRBJ2-7, with D tentatively TRBD2 (5 bases). The CDR3 runs 14 residues. Germline V gives CDR1 SGHVS, CDR2 FQNEAQ. V was trimmed by 5 bases and J by 4 bases, leaving 15 bases between them. CDR3: CASSPVRGSYEQYF. The DNA for the CDR3 is TGTGCCAGCAGCCCCGTTCGAGGGTCTTACGAGCAGTACTTC.